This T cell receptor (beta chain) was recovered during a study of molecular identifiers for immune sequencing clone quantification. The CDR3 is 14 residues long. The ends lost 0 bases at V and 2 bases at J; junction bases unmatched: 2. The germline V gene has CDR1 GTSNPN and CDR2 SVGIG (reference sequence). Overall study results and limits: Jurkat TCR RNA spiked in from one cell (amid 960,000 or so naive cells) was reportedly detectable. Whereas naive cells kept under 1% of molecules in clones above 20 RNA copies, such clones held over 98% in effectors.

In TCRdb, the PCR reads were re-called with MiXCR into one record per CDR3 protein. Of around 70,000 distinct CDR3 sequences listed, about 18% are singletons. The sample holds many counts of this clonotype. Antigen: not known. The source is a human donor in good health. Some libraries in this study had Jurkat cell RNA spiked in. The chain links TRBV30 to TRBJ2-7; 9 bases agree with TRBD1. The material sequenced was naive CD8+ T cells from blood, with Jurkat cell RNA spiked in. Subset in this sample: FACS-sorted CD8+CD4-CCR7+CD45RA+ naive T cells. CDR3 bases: TGTGCCTGGAGTGTGGGACAGGGCCCCTACGAGCAGTACTTC. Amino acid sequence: CAWSVGQGPYEQYF.